This TCR beta chain was documented in a study of T cell responses to AZD1222 COVID-19 vaccine. About the study: Analysis merged second doses at about 4 or about 12 weeks.

The length of the CDR3 is 17 residues. V lost 4 bases to trimming and J lost 3 bases, with 22 bases between them. Germline V lookup: CDR1 SNHLY, CDR2 FYNNEI. TCRdb keeps only in-frame clones here, not all; method: immunoSEQ multiplex PCR. Of 150,000 to 200,000 clones detected, approximately 93% appear once; the ten largest clones hold roughly 3.9%. This clonotype was sampled from an adult in good health. Specimen: peripheral blood, collected on day 0 of AZD1222 vaccination. V usage is TRBV2 and J usage is TRBJ2-7, with D tentatively TRBD2 (6 bases). As DNA, the CDR3 is TGTGCCAGCAGTGGTAATAGCGGAGCTATTTCTCGCTACGAGCAGTACTTC. Translated: CASSGNSGAISRYEQYF.